The next 15 T cell receptor beta chains were all read from a single sample in a study of T cell clonotyping in hematopoietic cell transplantation. TCRdb's copy holds only in-frame clones and misses some; the assay was immunoSEQ multiplex PCR. Of about 3,500 clones in the sample, 70% to 80% are singletons; the top ten hold roughly a quarter. The specimen was peripheral blood mononuclear cells, collected at the time of graft-versus-host disease after allogeneic stem cell transplant. These receptors all stem from a female patient aged 50 to 65 who had an allogeneic stem cell transplant from an unrelated donor, so the T cells may come from the graft donor. Some clones in this sample may be carry-over from other donors' samples.

This clone was seen once. This chain connects TRBV28 to TRBJ1-4, with D hard to call. Trimming pared 2 bases from V and 5 bases from J, leaving 9 bases between. Germline V lookup: CDR1 MDHEN, CDR2 SYDVKM. This CDR3 has 14 residues. The CDR3 sequence is CASSLPTVNEKLFF. CDR3 sequence (DNA): TGTGCCAGCAGTTTACCGACGGTGAATGAAAAACTGTTTTTT.

This clone showed up just a few times. V is TRBV19 and J is TRBJ2-7, with 9 bases lining up with TRBD1. V was clipped by 5 bases and J by 0 bases; unmatched bases: 8. Germline V gene sequence: CDR1 LNHDA, CDR2 SQIVND (reference sequence). CDR3 length: 16 residues. CDR3 in amino acids: CASSGGQGIFSYEQYF. CDR3 coding DNA: TGTGCCAGTAGTGGAGGACAGGGGATATTCTCCTACGAGCAGTACTTC.

The chain uses TRBV5-1 and TRBJ2-7; D gene ambiguous. This CDR3 has 13 amino acids. The germline V gene has CDR1 SGHRS and CDR2 YFSETQ. V was pared by 0 bases and J by 2 bases, with 6 bases between. This CDR3 reads CASSLDRAYEQYF. CDR3 DNA sequence: TGCGCCAGCAGCTTGGATAGGGCCTACGAGCAGTACTTC.

The chain carries TRBV28 and TRBJ1-2; TRBD1 might be the D (5 bases). Trimming took 6 bases from V and 2 from J, leaving 10 bases between them. Germline V gene lookup returns CDR1 MDHEN and CDR2 SYDVKM. The CDR3 runs to 13 residues. The CDR3 nucleotides are TGTGCCAGCAGACAGGACGGGAACTATGGCTACACCTTC. As protein: CASRQDGNYGYTF.

CDR3 bases: TGCAGCGTTCCAGGACAGGGGACATACTATGGCTACACCTTC. Protein product: CSVPGQGTYYGYTF. This chain links TRBV29-1 with TRBJ1-2; the match to TRBD1 covers 9 bases. With V trimmed by 5 bases and J by 3 bases, 7 bases remained unmatched. CDR3 length equals 14 residues. Germline V CDR1 and CDR2: SQVTM, ANQGSEA.

The V gene is TRBV27, the J gene TRBJ1-1; maybe TRBD1 (5 bases). Germline V CDR1 and CDR2: MNHEY, SMNVEV (reference sequence). This CDR3 is 16 amino acids long. V was clipped by 0 bases and J by 2 bases, with 13 bases between them. This chain's CDR3 is CASSLSRGGSNTEAFF. For the CDR3, the DNA is TGTGCCAGCAGTTTATCAAGGGGTGGGAGTAACACTGAAGCTTTCTTT.

This rearrangement joins TRBV7-8 to TRBJ1-2; 10 nucleotides line up with TRBD1. Trimming at V came to 3 bases and at J to 5 bases, leaving 21 bases not matched to a gene. The CDR3 length is 20 residues. CDR1 SGHVS and CDR2 FQNEAQ come from the germline V gene. The CDR3 sequence is CASSFGLTAPHGQGGYGYTF. In nucleotides, the CDR3 is TGTGCCAGCAGCTTTGGCCTCACGGCCCCGCACGGACAGGGGGGGTATGGCTACACCTTC. The whole variable domain, filled in from reference TRBV7-8 and TRBJ1-2, reads GAGVSQSPRYKVAKRGQDVALRCDPISGHVSLFWYQQALGQGPEFLTYFQNEAQLDKSGLPSDRFFAERPEGSVSTLKIQRTQQEDSAVYLCASSFGLTAPHGQGGYGYTFGSGTRLTVV.

The V gene is TRBV12-5, the J gene TRBJ1-6; no clear D. Germline values: CDR1 LGHNT, CDR2 FRNRAP. CDR3 length: 15 amino acids. Trimming took off 2 bases at V and 0 bases at J, with 5 bases between the two ends. This chain's CDR3 is CASGLTDSYNSPLHF. The CDR3 DNA reads TGTGCTAGTGGTTTGACAGACTCCTATAATTCACCCCTCCACTTT.

V gene TRBV27 combines with J gene TRBJ1-2; no clear D gene. This CDR3 is built from 18 residues. V lost 0 bases and J lost 3, with 20 bases in between. Germline lookup yields CDR1 MNHEY and CDR2 SMNVEV (reference sequence). This CDR3 is CASSLSTVYRSVYYGYTF. The CDR3 DNA reads as TGTGCCAGCAGTTTATCCACAGTGTATCGGTCGGTGTACTATGGCTACACCTTC.

This clone has more than one count but fewer than ten. V is TRBV7-3 and J is TRBJ1-1, with 12 bases identical to TRBD1. V shed 2 bases, J shed 3 bases, and the junction held 4 bases outside the gene matches. Germline-derived CDR1 and CDR2 are SGHTA and FQGTGA. The CDR3 contains 16 residues. The CDR3 DNA reads TGTGCCAGCAGCTTAGGGACAGGGGGCTTGGACACTGAAGCTTTCTTT. It codes for CASSLGTGGLDTEAFF.

This clone is large. The chain has TRBV7-6 and TRBJ2-1; TRBD1 might be the D (5 bases). CDR1 and CDR2 from the germline V gene are SGHVS and FNYEAQ. With 1 base removed from V and 2 bases from J, the gap between germline ends came to 9 bases. The CDR3 has 15 residues. DNA for the CDR3: TGTGCCAGCAGCTTAGAAACAGGAGCCTACAATGAGCAGTTCTTC. It specifies CASSLETGAYNEQFF. Combining the CDR3 with reference TRBV7-6 and TRBJ2-1 gives the whole variable domain GAGVSQSPRYKVTKRGQDVALRCDPISGHVSLYWYRQALGQGPEFLTYFNYEAQQDKSGLPNDRFSAERPEGSISTLTIQRTEQRDSAMYRCASSLETGAYNEQFFGPGTRLTVL.

This chain's CDR3 is CASSVGSGHPVGGYTF. The CDR3 coding sequence is TGTGCCAGCAGCGTAGGGTCGGGACACCCAGTGGGGGGCTACACCTTC. This chain connects TRBV9 to TRBJ1-2; D possibly corresponds to TRBD1 (6 bases). The germline V gene has CDR1 SGDLS and CDR2 YYNGEE. This CDR3 is built from 16 residues. V lost 0 bases and J lost 8, with 20 bases in between.

The V and J genes are TRBV7-6 and TRBJ1-3; possibly TRBD1 for D (6 bases). V lost 2 bases, J lost 0 bases, and 11 bases lay in between. From germline, CDR1 is SGHVS and CDR2 FNYEAQ. This CDR3 spans 16 amino acids. The DNA for the CDR3 is TGTGCCAGCAGCTTAACGGGGGCGAACTCTGGAAACACCATATATTTT. Protein: CASSLTGANSGNTIYF. Full variable domain (missing parts from reference TRBV7-6 and TRBJ1-3): GAGVSQSPRYKVTKRGQDVALRCDPISGHVSLYWYRQALGQGPEFLTYFNYEAQQDKSGLPNDRFSAERPEGSISTLTIQRTEQRDSAMYRCASSLTGANSGNTIYFGEGSWLTVV.

The chain uses TRBV19 and TRBJ2-1; 10 nucleotides agree with TRBD2. The CDR3 spans 15 residues. Germline CDR1 reads LNHDA; CDR2 reads SQIVND (reference sequence). With 5 bases clipped from V and 4 bases from J, the junction kept 5 bases outside the gene matches. CDR3 loop: CASSQTSGDYNEQFF. DNA for the CDR3: TGTGCCAGTAGTCAAACTAGCGGGGATTACAATGAGCAGTTCTTC.

This clone is large within its sample. The chain employs TRBV16 and TRBJ2-7, with D possibly being TRBD1 or TRBD2 (5 bases each). The germline CDR1 and CDR2 sequences are KGHSY and FQNENV. Trimming shortened V by 4 bases and J by 5 bases, and 15 bases separated the two germline ends. The CDR3 totals 14 residues. CDR3 nucleotides: TGTGCCAGCAGCCCCTACATCCGGGGCAACGAGCAGTACTTC. Amino acid sequence: CASSPYIRGNEQYF.